Reported below is one TCR beta chain. Its antigen is unknown. A multiplex PCR was run with 60 Vbeta primers and 13 Jbeta primers. Assay used: immunoSEQ multiplex PCR; TCRdb lists only in-frame clones, some missing. This sample has 130,000 to 150,000 clones, with over 70% found just once. The junction had 20 bases not matched to a gene; V was cut back by 0 bases and J by 7 bases. Germline values: CDR1 LGHNA, CDR2 YSLEER. This CDR3 spans 20 amino acids. This specimen belongs to a study of cytomegalovirus exposure and HLA in healthy donors. Study-wide results and limits: TCR beta sequences reportedly predicted the HLA-A and HLA-B alleles of most subjects accurately. CMV serostatus stood as the only immune exposure information on hand.

The sequence derives from a man aged 40-55 years in good health and CMV-seronegative. This chain joins TRBV4-3 and TRBJ2-1; 8 positions agree with TRBD2. Sample: PBMCs. In DNA form, the CDR3 reads TGCGCCAGCAGCCAAGACGTGCCGCGAGGCCTGGCGGGGGGCCAGAATGAGCAGTTCTTC. Protein: CASSQDVPRGLAGGQNEQFF.